Listed here is a single T cell receptor beta chain. Its antigen is unidentified. It was with 60 Vbeta and 13 Jbeta primers that the PCR ran. Profiling relied on immunoSEQ multiplex PCR, and the TCRdb table lists in-frame clones only, not all of them. The sample lists about 160,000 clones; around 76% were seen once. This sample was included in a study of cytomegalovirus exposure and HLA in healthy donors. Study results and limitations: It was in a later analysis that TCR association rates were seen to vary by HLA locus, highest for DRB1 and lowest for HLA-C.

V was pared by 6 bases and J by 7 bases, with 4 bases of the junction left unmatched. Germline values: CDR1 SQVTM, CDR2 ANQGSEA. The CDR3 consists of 13 residues. Sequenced sample: PBMCs. The rearrangement links TRBV29-1 to TRBJ1-4; 11 bases align to TRBD1. The clonotype originates from a female donor in good health and CMV-seronegative. CDR3 region: CSVAGTGGEKLFF. CDR3 coding DNA: TGCAGCGTAGCCGGGACAGGGGGTGAAAAACTGTTTTTT.